This T cell receptor beta chain appears in the sequencing data of a study of STAT3 mutations in large granular lymphocyte leukemia. As for the study in general: Over half of T-LGLL patients had one or more immunosuppressive regimens. Study findings and constraints: Every T-LGLL patient had at least one immunodominant TCRbeta clonotype. Variable sampling intervals and differing treatment regimens complicated linking therapy response to TCR clonal burden changes. Suggested: STAT3 mutation was not the ancestral event for these clonal expansions.

V was cut by 5 bases and J by 4 bases, with 9 bases left in between. The CDR3 totals 14 residues. Germline lookup yields CDR1 SGHVS and CDR2 FQNEAQ. Sequencing was performed with immunoSEQ multiplex PCR; in TCRdb, only in-frame clones are kept and a portion is missing. The data hold roughly 10,000 clones, with 92% observed a single time. For this clone: The antigen is not known.

This chain links TRBV7-8 with TRBJ2-6; D gene uncertain. The clonotype was recovered from a man in his sixties with T-cell large granular lymphocyte leukemia. Some clones in this sample may be carry-over from other donors' samples. What was sequenced was peripheral blood mononuclear cells. In DNA form, the CDR3 reads TGTGCCAGCAGCCAAGATTCCGGGGCCAACGTCCTGACTTTC. Translation gives CASSQDSGANVLTF.